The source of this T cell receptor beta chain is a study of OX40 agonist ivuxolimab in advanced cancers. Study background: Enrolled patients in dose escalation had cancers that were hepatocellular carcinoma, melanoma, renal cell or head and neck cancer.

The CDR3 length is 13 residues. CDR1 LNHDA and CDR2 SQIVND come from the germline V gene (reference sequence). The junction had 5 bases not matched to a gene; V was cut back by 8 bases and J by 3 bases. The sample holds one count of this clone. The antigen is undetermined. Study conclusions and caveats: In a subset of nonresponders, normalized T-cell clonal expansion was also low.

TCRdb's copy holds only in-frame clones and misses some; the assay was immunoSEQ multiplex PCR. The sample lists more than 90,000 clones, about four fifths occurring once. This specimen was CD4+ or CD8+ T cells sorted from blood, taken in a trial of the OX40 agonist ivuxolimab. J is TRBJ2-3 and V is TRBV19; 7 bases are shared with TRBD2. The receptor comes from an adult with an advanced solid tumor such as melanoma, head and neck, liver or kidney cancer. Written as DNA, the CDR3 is TGTGCCAGTCATATGCGGGGGACAGATACGCAGTATTTT. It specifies CASHMRGTDTQYF.